The 14 T cell receptor beta chains given below trace back to one sample, sequenced in a study of T cell clonality in common variable immunodeficiency. Measured with immunoSEQ multiplex PCR; TCRdb has only the in-frame clones, and not every one. The sample presents about 41,000 clones, none singletons. The sample was peripheral blood mononuclear cells. The receptors here all came from a person between 18 and 70 years old in good health.

This clone has a count of ten or more. The sequenced part of the CDR3 DNA is TGCAGTGCAAGGACAGGCTTTCGGAACGAG. This codes for CSARTGFRNE. The full CDR3 protein is CSARTGFRNEQYF. V and J are TRBV20-1 and TRBJ2-7; 7 nucleotides match TRBD1. From the germline J gene comes the end of the CDR3, since the read stops 3 residues before it. Per germline, CDR1 DFQATT and CDR2 SNEGSKA (reference sequence). The CDR3 extends over 13 amino acids. V was pared by 6 bases and J by 5 bases, with 10 bases of the junction left unmatched.

This clone appeared many times. The read ends 3 residues shy of where the CDR3 ends; the end is completed using the germline J gene. The chain uses TRBV10-3 and TRBJ2-1; 10 nucleotides align to TRBD2. J gave up 8 bases and V 6 bases, and 10 bases lay outside the gene matches. In germline, CDR1 is ENHRY, CDR2 SYGVKD. The CDR3 is made up of 15 amino acids. The CDR3 is CAIRGLAGEADEQFF. The CDR3 bases that were read are TGTGCCATCAGGGGGCTAGCGGGAGAAGCCGATGAG.

This clone was counted many times. The missing CDR3 end, 3 residues past where the read stops, is filled in from the germline J gene. The chain carries TRBV20-1 and TRBJ2-7; 11 bases fit TRBD1. The CDR3 length is 19 residues. Per germline, CDR1 DFQATT and CDR2 SNEGSKA (reference sequence). J was trimmed by 4 bases and V by 2 bases; bases with no gene match: 19. CDR3 sequence reads: CSARPIPGQGEGFFYEQYF. Partial CDR3 DNA: TGCAGTGCTAGACCTATTCCGGGACAGGGGGAGGGATTCTTTTACGAG.

On this clone itself: The read comes to an end 3 residues before the CDR3 does, leaving the germline J gene to fill in the end. This sequence joins TRBV7-3 and TRBJ2-1; 15 bases agree with TRBD2. V trimming: 1 base; J trimming: 3 bases; junction bases outside the gene matches: 10. The germline gives CDR1 SGHTA, CDR2 FQGTGA. The CDR3 is made up of 20 amino acids. The CDR3 loop reads CASSLRSKPGLAGGYNEQFF. The CDR3 DNA, read in part, is TGTGCCAGCAGCTTAAGATCCAAACCGGGACTAGCGGGAGGCTACAATGAG.

Ten or more counts support this clone. From the germline J gene comes the end of the CDR3, since the read stops 3 residues before it. This chain joins TRBV29-1 and TRBJ1-5; 7 bases agree with TRBD1. Looked up from germline, CDR1 is SQVTM and CDR2 is ANQGSEA. This CDR3 has 13 residues. Trimming cost V 7 bases and J 3 bases; bases outside gene matches: 6. The sequenced CDR3 bases are TGCAGCGCCCAAGGGACAGCCAATCAGCCC. It codes for CSAQGTANQP. The full CDR3 sequence reads CSAQGTANQPQHF. Supplemented by reference TRBV29-1 and TRBJ1-5, the full variable domain reads SAVISQKPSRDICQRGTSLTIQCQVDSQVTMMFWYRQQPGQSLTLIATANQGSEATYESGFVIDKFPISRPNLTFSTLTVSNMSPEDSSIYLCSAQGTANQPQHFGDGTRLSIL.

There are many counts of this clone. Read data end 3 residues before the CDR3 end; the end is taken from the germline J gene. This sequence joins TRBV28 and TRBJ2-7; D could derive from TRBD1 or TRBD2 (5 bases each). This CDR3 is 15 amino acids long. Trimming removed 6 bases from V and 6 bases from J, with 21 bases in between. The germline gives CDR1 MDHEN, CDR2 SYDVKM. Partial CDR3 DNA: TGTGCCAGCAGCCCCCCCCAAGGGGATGGAGGCGAG. It yields the protein CASSPPQGDGGE. The full CDR3 reads CASSPPQGDGGEQYF.

By share, this clone ranks as medium-sized (0.01 to 0.1%). The CDR3 end falls 3 residues outside the read, so it is completed with the germline J gene. This chain uses TRBV4-1 with TRBJ1-4; no definite D call. V was clipped by 4 bases and J by 7 bases, with 22 bases between them. Germline V CDR1 and CDR2: MGHRA, YSYEKL. This CDR3 region has 17 residues. The CDR3 sequence is CASSPSGEGDTVEKLFF. The sequenced part of the CDR3 DNA is TGCGCCAGCAGCCCCTCCGGGGAGGGCGATACGGTTGAAAAA.

This clone was picked up many times. CDR3 sequence: CASSMLRGGKTKNIQYF. The DNA read from the CDR3 is TGTGCCAGTAGTATGCTCAGGGGAGGTAAAACCAAAAACATT. The chain has TRBV19 and TRBJ2-4; D tentatively reads TRBD1 or TRBD2 (6 bases each). The read ends 3 residues early relative to the CDR3; the germline J gene fills the gap. Trimming pared 3 bases from V and 2 bases from J, leaving 17 bases between. In germline, CDR1 is LNHDA, CDR2 SQIVND (reference sequence). This CDR3 is built from 17 residues.

This clone was detected ten times or more. The read gets to within 3 residues of the CDR3 end, and the germline J gene fills in the rest. This chain connects TRBV5-1 to TRBJ2-2; D perhaps matches TRBD1 (6 bases). This CDR3 has 14 residues. The ends were cut back, 7 bases at V and 2 bases at J, with 12 bases in the middle. The germline gives CDR1 SGHRS, CDR2 YFSETQ. Incomplete CDR3 DNA: TGCGCCAGCCGACAGGTTTTCAACACCGGGGAG. It is translated as CASRQVFNTGE. The complete CDR3 reads CASRQVFNTGELFF.

This clone was picked up a small number of times. Coverage ceases 3 residues before the CDR3 finishes, and the germline J gene fills in the end. The chain recombines TRBV7-3 with TRBJ1-2; D not certain. The CDR3 covers 13 residues. Germline lookup yields CDR1 SGHTA and CDR2 FQGTGA. The CDR3 DNA, read in part, is TGTGCCAGCAGCTTAGCGGCGTTTTACGAC. Its translation is CASSLAAFYD. The whole CDR3 protein is CASSLAAFYDYTF.

This clone was counted at least ten times. Read coverage stops 3 residues before the CDR3 terminus; the germline J gene supplies the remainder. The rearrangement joins TRBV23-1 to TRBJ2-3, with D possibly being TRBD1 or TRBD2 (6 bases each). TRBV23-1 falls under the ORF class, with uncertain function. This CDR3 comprises 19 residues. V shed 0 bases and J shed 1 base, with 20 bases lying between them. CDR3 residues: CASSQSGVSTGGGTDTQYF. CDR3 DNA (partial): TGCGCCAGCAGTCAATCAGGCGTCTCGACAGGAGGGGGCACAGATACG.

This clone was found many times. The read is 3 residues too short to cover the CDR3 end, so that end is filled in from the germline J gene. The genes are TRBV4-2 and TRBJ2-3, with 7 bases fitting TRBD1. Germline values: CDR1 LGHNA, CDR2 YNFKEQ. V trimming: 4 bases; J trimming: 1 base; junction bases outside the gene matches: 5. The CDR3 totals 15 residues. CDR3 sequence reads: CASSPTGSGTDTQYF. The covered CDR3 bases are TGTGCCAGCAGCCCGACAGGGTCCGGCACAGATACG.

This clone has more than one count but fewer than ten. The CDR3 end falls 3 residues outside the read, so it is completed with the germline J gene. J is TRBJ1-3 and V is TRBV19, with 7 bases lining up with TRBD1. The CDR3 contains 16 residues. Germline loops: CDR1 LNHDA, CDR2 SQIVND (reference sequence). The ends lost 10 bases at V and 0 bases at J; junction bases unmatched: 12. The CDR3 region is CATNPGQKSSGNTIYF. The CDR3 DNA, read in part, is TGTGCCACAAACCCGGGACAGAAGAGCTCTGGAAACACC.

This clone was seen at least ten times. The read gets to within 3 residues of the CDR3 end, and the germline J gene fills in the rest. The rearrangement links TRBV5-4 to TRBJ2-5, with D perhaps matching TRBD1 (6 bases). The ends were cut back, 2 bases at V and 4 bases at J, with 15 bases in the middle. CDR3 length equals 15 residues. Germline values: CDR1 SGHNT, CDR2 YYREEE (reference sequence). The CDR3 region is CASSFPGQKGETQYF. The DNA read from the CDR3 is TGTGCCAGCAGCTTTCCGGGACAAAAAGGAGAGACC.